The 32 T cell receptor beta chains reported below all come from one sample, sequenced in a study of shared clonotypes between healthy human individuals. Sequenced by immunoSEQ multiplex PCR; TCRdb stores in-frame clones only, minus some. In the table there are more than 2 million clones, 90% to 95% of which are singletons. CD8 cells classed as naive were CD45RO-negative and positively selected for CCR7, excluding terminally differentiated effector memory CD45RA+ cells. The specimen was naive CD8+ T cells from PBMCs. The origin of the receptors is a man aged 18-30 years in good health. Some clones in this sample may be carry-over from other donors' samples.

The chain recombines TRBV9 with TRBJ2-1; D gene ambiguous. The CDR3 length is 12 residues. The germline CDR1 and CDR2 sequences are SGDLS and YYNGEE. The ends were cut back, 5 bases at V and 12 bases at J, with 15 bases in the middle. The CDR3 nucleotides read TGTGCCAGCAGTTTGGAGCCTCCCCTGCAGTTCTTC. Translating gives CASSLEPPLQFF.

CDR3 bases: TGCGCCAGCAGGTTGAAGGGGAAGGGGGACTACGAGCAGTACTTC. Protein product: CASRLKGKGDYEQYF. This chain links TRBV10-2 with TRBJ2-7; tentative D call: TRBD1 (6 bases). The germline V gene has CDR1 WSHSY and CDR2 SAAADI. This CDR3 is built from 15 residues. The V gene lost 6 bases and the J gene lost 3 bases, with 18 bases spanning the gap.

The chain employs TRBV11-2 and TRBJ2-1; D is unclear. Germline assignment: CDR1 SGHAT and CDR2 FQNNGV. The CDR3 length is 15 residues. The ends were cut back, 1 base at V and 9 bases at J, with 16 bases in the middle. Written as DNA, the CDR3 is TGTGCCAGCAGCTTAGTGAGGATCCTGGGCAGTGAGCAGTTCTTC. It yields the protein CASSLVRILGSEQFF.

The chain has TRBV7-9 and TRBJ1-3; 8 bases match TRBD1. This CDR3 contains 16 residues. Trimming took 9 bases from V and 0 from J; bases not matched to a gene: 10. The germline V gene encodes CDR1 SEHNR and CDR2 FQNEAQ (reference sequence). This CDR3 is CASHTGGAFSGNTIYF. The DNA of the CDR3 is TGTGCCAGTCACACAGGGGGTGCTTTCTCTGGAAACACCATATATTTT.

As regards this clone: This specimen includes other DNA sequences encoding the same CDR3. V gene TRBV27 combines with J gene TRBJ2-7; D unresolved. The CDR3 has 12 residues. CDR1 is MNHEY, CDR2 SMNVEV, per germline (reference sequence). V was shortened by 1 base and J by 5 bases, with 6 bases between the two germline ends. The CDR3 DNA follows: TGTGCCAGCAGTTTATTGGGTCACGAGCAGTACTTC. Its translation is CASSLLGHEQYF.

J is TRBJ1-3 and V is TRBV9; D might be TRBD1 (6 bases). The CDR3 is 14 amino acids. Trimming pared 5 bases from V and 4 bases from J, leaving 13 bases between. CDR1 and CDR2 (germline): SGDLS, YYNGEE. CDR3 coding DNA: TGTGCCAGCAGTGCAGGGGTAGGAGGAAACACCATATATTTT. This gives the protein CASSAGVGGNTIYF.

The genes are TRBV28 and TRBJ2-1; 10 bases are shared with TRBD2. The CDR3 is 17 residues long. V was clipped by 5 bases and J by 0 bases; unmatched bases: 7. Germline V CDR1 and CDR2: MDHEN, SYDVKM. The CDR3: CASSGFWTSGSYNEQFF. The CDR3 DNA reads as TGTGCCAGCAGTGGGTTTTGGACTAGCGGCTCCTACAATGAGCAGTTCTTC. The whole variable domain, filled in from reference TRBV28 and TRBJ2-1, reads DVKVTQSSRYLVKRTGEKVFLECVQDMDHENMFWYRQDPGLGLRLIYFSYDVKMKEKGDIPEGYSVSREKKERFSLILESASTNQTSMYLCASSGFWTSGSYNEQFFGPGTRLTVL.

This chain joins TRBV4-1 and TRBJ1-2, with TRBD1 identical over 9 bases. The length of the CDR3 is 17 residues. Germline CDR1 MGHRA, CDR2 YSYEKL. Trimming took 0 bases from V and 0 from J; bases not matched to a gene: 5. The CDR3 loop reads CASSQEQGTGTNYGYTF. The DNA for the CDR3 is TGCGCCAGCAGCCAAGAACAAGGGACAGGGACTAACTATGGCTACACCTTC.

The V gene is TRBV29-1, the J gene TRBJ2-1; D call uncertain. This CDR3 has 14 amino acids. Germline V lookup: CDR1 SQVTM, CDR2 ANQGSEA. The V end lost 5 bases, the J end lost 0 bases, and 11 bases lay between the germline ends. CDR3 DNA sequence: TGCAGCGTTAACTACGATTCCTCCTACAATGAGCAGTTCTTC. Translation gives CSVNYDSSYNEQFF.

The chain carries TRBV27 and TRBJ1-2; 7 nucleotides align to TRBD1. Germline-derived CDR1 and CDR2 are MNHEY and SMNVEV (reference sequence). J was trimmed by 4 bases and V by 8 bases; bases with no gene match: 10. The CDR3 sequence is 14 residues long. This CDR3 is CASSLQSGGYGYTF. The CDR3 bases are TGTGCCAGCTCACTTCAATCAGGGGGCTATGGCTACACCTTC.

CDR3 in DNA: TGTGCCAGTAGTCCCCTCGGTGGAAGGGGCGAACCGGGAGGCTACACCTTC. This sequence encodes CASSPLGGRGEPGGYTF. The genes are TRBV19 and TRBJ1-2, with D perhaps matching TRBD1 (5 bases). The CDR3 contains 17 residues. V shed 5 bases and J shed 8 bases, with 27 bases lying between them. Germline loops: CDR1 LNHDA, CDR2 SQIVND (reference sequence).

This chain uses TRBV5-6 with TRBJ1-2, with D possibly TRBD1 on 5 matching bases. Trimming removed 2 bases from V and 5 bases from J, with 10 bases in between. Germline CDR1 reads SGHDT; CDR2 reads YYEEEE. The CDR3 consists of 13 residues. CDR3 loop: CASSFGTEYGYTF. DNA for the CDR3: TGTGCCAGCAGCTTTGGGACTGAATATGGCTACACCTTC.

The V gene is TRBV5-4, the J gene TRBJ1-1, with TRBD1 matching 8 bases. V was pared by 4 bases and J by 0 bases, with 11 bases of the junction left unmatched. This CDR3 is 17 amino acids long. Germline CDR1 reads SGHNT; CDR2 reads YYREEE (reference sequence). CDR3 amino acids: CASSQGAGTGVNTEAFF. CDR3 nucleotides: TGTGCCAGCAGCCAAGGGGCCGGGACAGGCGTGAACACTGAAGCTTTCTTT.

The chain combines TRBV27 with TRBJ2-7; 9 bases are shared with TRBD1. Germline V gene data show CDR1 as MNHEY and CDR2 as SMNVEV (reference sequence). Germline trimming cut 0 bases from V and 3 bases from J; bases unmatched to any gene: 6. The CDR3 runs 16 residues. CDR3 loop: CASSLSGTGFFYEQYF. CDR3 DNA: TGTGCCAGCAGTTTATCCGGGACAGGGTTTTTCTACGAGCAGTACTTC.

This chain connects TRBV29-1 to TRBJ2-1; 10 nucleotides match TRBD2. The CDR3 contains 19 residues. CDR1 and CDR2 (germline): SQVTM, ANQGSEA. J was trimmed by 6 bases and V by 1 base; bases with no gene match: 18. CDR3 nucleotide sequence: TGCAGCGTTGAAGGTAGCTTAATGTCGCTAGCGGGAGAGGGCAATGAGCAGTTCTTC. Amino acid sequence: CSVEGSLMSLAGEGNEQFF.

About this clone: This sample includes further DNA sequences coding for the same CDR3. The J gene is TRBJ2-3, the V gene TRBV29-1; no firm D call. This CDR3 is built from 11 residues. V shed 7 bases and J shed 4 bases, with 9 bases lying between them. The germline V gene encodes CDR1 SQVTM and CDR2 ANQGSEA. The chain's CDR3 is CSARAPDTQYF. The CDR3 DNA reads as TGCAGCGCCCGGGCCCCAGATACGCAGTATTTT.

The CDR3 sequence is CASSLLPGDSSSYEQYF. In DNA, the CDR3 is TGCGCCAGCAGCTTGCTTCCAGGAGACTCGAGCTCCTACGAGCAGTACTTC. This chain connects TRBV5-1 to TRBJ2-7; D remains unclear. The CDR3 is made up of 17 amino acids. V was cut by 1 base and J by 0 bases, with 17 bases left in between. Germline lookup yields CDR1 SGHRS and CDR2 YFSETQ.

V gene TRBV9 combines with J gene TRBJ2-5; possible D gene TRBD1, 6 bases. This CDR3 region has 15 residues. CDR1 is SGDLS and CDR2 is YYNGEE in the germline V gene. Trimming shortened V by 4 bases and J by 4 bases, and 17 bases separated the two germline ends. CDR3 nucleotides: TGTGCCAGCAGCCCCGACCCCCGCAGGGGAGAGACCCAGTACTTC. Protein product: CASSPDPRRGETQYF.

In the case of this clone: This CDR3 is also generated by other DNA sequences in the sample. The genes are TRBV28 and TRBJ1-5, with D unresolved. V was shortened by 3 bases and J by 0 bases, with 6 bases between the two germline ends. From germline, CDR1 is MDHEN and CDR2 SYDVKM. This CDR3 comprises 14 residues. CDR3 DNA sequence: TGTGCCAGCAGTTTGTTGGATAGCAATCAGCCCCAGCATTTT. Translation: CASSLLDSNQPQHF. The full variable domain, with the rest looked up from reference TRBV28 and TRBJ1-5, is DVKVTQSSRYLVKRTGEKVFLECVQDMDHENMFWYRQDPGLGLRLIYFSYDVKMKEKGDIPEGYSVSREKKERFSLILESASTNQTSMYLCASSLLDSNQPQHFGDGTRLSIL.

V usage is TRBV6-1 and J usage is TRBJ1-1; 7 bases line up with TRBD1. Germline V gives CDR1 MNHNS, CDR2 SASEGT. V was pared by 8 bases and J by 6 bases, with 6 bases of the junction left unmatched. This CDR3 region has 12 residues. The CDR3 DNA reads TGTGCCAGCCGGGGACAGACAGCTGAAGCTTTCTTT. Protein product: CASRGQTAEAFF.

The J gene is TRBJ2-1, the V gene TRBV28, with D unresolved. There are 17 residues in the CDR3. Germline V gene data show CDR1 as MDHEN and CDR2 as SYDVKM. Trimming pared 4 bases from V and 0 bases from J, leaving 16 bases between. The CDR3 DNA sequence: TGTGCCAGCAGTTCCCCATGGACGGTTTTCTCCTACAATGAGCAGTTCTTC. Protein: CASSSPWTVFSYNEQFF.

As concerns this clone: Other DNA sequences in the same sample also yield this CDR3. This rearrangement joins TRBV9 to TRBJ2-7, with TRBD1 matching 11 bases. The CDR3 extends over 15 amino acids. In germline, CDR1 is SGDLS, CDR2 YYNGEE. The ends lost 0 bases at V and 4 bases at J; junction bases unmatched: 3. The DNA of the CDR3 is TGTGCCAGCAGCGTAGGTGGGACAGGGGGTTACGAGCAGTACTTC. Translated: CASSVGGTGGYEQYF.

V and J are TRBV5-4 and TRBJ2-1; D remains unclear. V dropped 4 bases and J dropped 9 bases, with 11 bases sitting between them. The CDR3 length is 12 residues. Germline-derived CDR1 and CDR2 are SGHNT and YYREEE (reference sequence). CDR3 nucleotides: TGTGCCAGCAGCCCCGCTCTAGGTGAGCAGTTCTTC. Protein product: CASSPALGEQFF.

The rearrangement uses TRBV7-9 and TRBJ2-7; 7 bases are shared with TRBD2. CDR1 is SEHNR and CDR2 is FQNEAQ in the germline V gene (reference sequence). The CDR3 contains 16 residues. With V trimmed by 5 bases and J by 0 bases, 10 bases remained unmatched. The CDR3 sequence is CASSRTREGSSYEQYF. CDR3 in DNA: TGTGCCAGCAGCCGCACAAGGGAGGGTAGCTCCTACGAGCAGTACTTC.

The V gene is TRBV6-6, the J gene TRBJ2-7, with D maybe TRBD2 (5 bases). CDR1 MNHNY and CDR2 SVGAGI come from the germline V gene (reference sequence). Deletions cut 4 bases from V and 2 bases from J, with 15 bases between. This CDR3 comprises 15 residues. Here the CDR3 DNA reads TGTGCCAGCAGTTCCCGGACTGATGCAACCTACGAGCAGTACTTC. Residues: CASSSRTDATYEQYF.

The V gene is TRBV27, the J gene TRBJ2-1; tentatively, D is TRBD1 or TRBD2 (6 bases each). The CDR3 runs 16 residues. Germline CDR1 MNHEY, CDR2 SMNVEV (reference sequence). Trimming cost V 4 bases and J 3 bases, with 16 bases left between them. CDR3 residues: CASSSKGGHYYNEQFF. CDR3 bases: TGTGCCAGCAGTTCGAAGGGGGGACACTACTACAATGAGCAGTTCTTC.

This chain uses TRBV7-9 with TRBJ2-7; D call uncertain. V was trimmed by 3 bases and J by 3 bases, leaving 12 bases between them. Germline lookup yields CDR1 SEHNR and CDR2 FQNEAQ (reference sequence). CDR3 size: 14 residues. The CDR3 reads CASSLSRVGYEQYF. The CDR3 nucleotides read TGTGCCAGCAGCTTGTCGAGAGTGGGCTACGAGCAGTACTTC.

The genes are TRBV5-6 and TRBJ1-2; D not resolved. Germline CDR1 SGHDT, CDR2 YYEEEE. This CDR3 has 14 residues. Trimming removed 0 bases from V and 2 bases from J, with 8 bases in between. The CDR3 loop reads CASSLEYGNYGYTF. The CDR3, as DNA: TGTGCCAGCAGCTTGGAGTATGGGAACTATGGCTACACCTTC.

As for this clone: A read error is possible here, since a much larger clone lies one base away. The identical CDR3 is also encoded by other nucleotide sequences in the sample. The rearrangement joins TRBV7-2 to TRBJ2-7; no firm D call. Trimming pared 5 bases from V and 3 bases from J, leaving 5 bases between. This CDR3 spans 11 amino acids. The V gene's germline CDR1 is SGHTA and CDR2 FQGNSA. CDR3 nucleotides: TGTGCCAGCAGCCTAAACTACGAGCAGTACTTC. As protein: CASSLNYEQYF.

This chain connects TRBV2 to TRBJ2-2, with a weak D call TRBD1 (5 bases). The CDR3 is made up of 11 amino acids. Germline V lookup: CDR1 SNHLY, CDR2 FYNNEI. Trimming took 11 bases from V and 4 from J, leaving 8 bases between them. The CDR3 reads CAFRGTGELFF. The CDR3 coding sequence is TGTGCCTTTAGGGGCACCGGGGAGCTGTTTTTT.

V is TRBV7-9 and J is TRBJ2-2; D gene ambiguous. V lost 7 bases and J lost 9, with 12 bases in between. Looked up from germline, CDR1 is SEHNR and CDR2 is FQNEAQ (reference sequence). This CDR3 has 12 residues. The CDR3 coding sequence is TGTGCCAGCAATCCCGGCCAGCGGGAGCTGTTTTTT. Its translation is CASNPGQRELFF.

This chain connects TRBV19 to TRBJ1-2; 7 bases are a match to TRBD1. Germline-derived CDR1 and CDR2 are LNHDA and SQIVND (reference sequence). V trimming: 8 bases; J trimming: 8 bases; junction bases outside the gene matches: 11. This CDR3 has 13 residues. CDR3 loop: CASSTGVSGGYTF. DNA for the CDR3: TGTGCCAGTTCTACAGGGGTCTCGGGCGGCTACACCTTC.